Shown below are 26 T cell receptor beta chains from a single sample sequenced in a study of blood T cell repertoires in COVID-19 (dated by TCRdb to the early 2020s). The library was built by means of the immunoSEQ multiplex PCR assay. The clones in this table, taken by TCRdb from immuneACCESS, are in-frame only. Not every clone is retained; where verified, under half of the shortfall comes from an unresolved V gene, and the cause of the rest is unknown. This sample holds 100,000 to 110,000 clones; around 88% were observed only once. Clones ranked in the top ten supply 5% of the sample. Input material: peripheral blood. The receptor set was obtained from a human donor in a cohort sampled during active COVID-19.

This clone was observed a handful of times. This chain links TRBV19 with TRBJ2-2; TRBD1 matches at 8 bases. This CDR3 region has 14 residues. CDR1 and CDR2 (germline): LNHDA, SQIVND (reference sequence). Trimming cost V 6 bases and J 5 bases; bases outside gene matches: 5. The CDR3 reads CASSQNRGTGELFF. CDR3 sequence (DNA): TGTGCCAGTAGCCAAAACAGGGGGACCGGGGAGCTGTTTTTT. The whole variable domain, filled in from reference TRBV19 and TRBJ2-2, reads DGGITQSPKYLFRKEGQNVTLSCEQNLNHDAMYWYRQDPGQGLRLIYYSQIVNDFQKGDIAEGYSVSREKKESFPLTVTSAQKNPTAFYLCASSQNRGTGELFFGEGSRLTVL.

The chain links TRBV6-1 to TRBJ2-2; the D is unclear. The CDR3 length is 13 residues. In germline, CDR1 is MNHNS, CDR2 SASEGT. The ends were cut back, 3 bases at V and 5 bases at J, with 7 bases in the middle. For the CDR3, the DNA is TGTGCCAGCAGTGATCAGGTTACCGGGGAGCTGTTTTTT. It is translated as CASSDQVTGELFF.

The V call is TRBV12-3 or TRBV12-4, the J call TRBJ2-7, with 10 bases aligning to TRBD2. V shed 4 bases, J shed 7 bases, and the junction held 4 bases outside the gene matches. CDR3 length: 13 amino acids. This CDR3 reads CASSWLAGVEQYF. The CDR3 DNA reads as TGTGCCAGCAGTTGGCTAGCGGGAGTTGAGCAGTACTTC.

J is TRBJ2-7 and V is TRBV29-1; 7 nucleotides align to TRBD1. The CDR3 is 12 amino acids. Germline CDR1 reads SQVTM; CDR2 reads ANQGSEA. V shed 7 bases and J 2 bases; nucleotides not matched to a gene: 5. The CDR3 coding sequence is TGCAGCGCAAGACAGGGAGCCTACGAGCAGTACTTC. The encoded protein is CSARQGAYEQYF.

This chain joins TRBV6-6 and TRBJ1-2, with TRBD1 matching over 8 bases. The CDR3 is made up of 11 amino acids. The germline CDR1 and CDR2 sequences are MNHNY and SVGAGI (reference sequence). The junction had 3 bases not matched to a gene; V was cut back by 4 bases and J by 11 bases. The CDR3 reads CASSSDRGYTF. The CDR3 DNA reads as TGTGCCAGCAGTTCTGACAGGGGTTACACCTTC.

This rearrangement joins TRBV6-6 to TRBJ2-7; TRBD1 matches 10 bases. The CDR3 extends over 14 amino acids. CDR1 and CDR2 (germline): MNHNY, SVGAGI (reference sequence). J was trimmed by 1 base and V by 5 bases; bases with no gene match: 2. The CDR3 reads CASSRTGGSYEQYF. The CDR3 bases are TGTGCCAGCAGTAGGACAGGGGGATCCTACGAGCAGTACTTC.

This chain joins TRBV19 and TRBJ2-7, with a possible D match to TRBD1 (6 bases). The CDR3 runs 15 residues. Germline loops: CDR1 LNHDA, CDR2 SQIVND (reference sequence). V lost 5 bases, J lost 2 bases, and 16 bases lay in between. The CDR3 spells CASSPDVQGTYEQYF. CDR3 sequence (DNA): TGTGCCAGTAGTCCAGACGTACAGGGAACCTACGAGCAGTACTTC.

The chain recombines TRBV30 with TRBJ1-1; tentative D call: TRBD1 (5 bases). The CDR3 has 13 residues. Trimming shortened V by 0 bases and J by 4 bases, and 9 bases separated the two germline ends. Germline V gene lookup returns CDR1 GTSNPN and CDR2 SVGIG (reference sequence). The CDR3 DNA sequence: TGTGCCTGGAGTGTAGGTGGGGCCACTGAAGCTTTCTTT. It codes for CAWSVGGATEAFF.

V usage is TRBV30 and J usage is TRBJ1-3; 10 bases align to TRBD1. Per the germline V gene, CDR1 is GTSNPN and CDR2 is SVGIG (reference sequence). CDR3 size: 17 residues. With V trimmed by 5 bases and J by 4 bases, 14 bases remained unmatched. CDR3: CAWRPVPGQGPGNTIYF. For the CDR3, the DNA is TGTGCCTGGCGACCCGTCCCGGGACAGGGGCCAGGAAACACCATATATTTT.

This clone was counted between two and nine times. The gene calls are TRBV7-2 and TRBJ2-7; 10 bases are a match to TRBD1. V lost 4 bases and J lost 5; bases outside the gene matches: 2. This CDR3 contains 13 residues. Germline CDR1 is SGHTA and CDR2 is FQGNSA. The CDR3 bases are TGTGCCAGCAGCTGGGACAGGGGTAACGAGCAGTACTTC. It is translated as CASSWDRGNEQYF.

The chain carries TRBV18 and TRBJ2-2; a weak D match, TRBD1 (6 bases). This CDR3 is 18 amino acids long. Germline CDR1 KGHSH, CDR2 LQKENI. Deletions cut 2 bases from V and 8 bases from J, with 24 bases between. The CDR3 DNA reads TGTGCCAGCTCACCAGTGAGAGCGGACAGCCCAAAATCTGGGGAGCTGTTTTTT. Its protein product is CASSPVRADSPKSGELFF.

A few counts support this clone. CDR3 sequence (DNA): TGTGCCAGCCTGGACAGGGGATCTACGACGCAGTACTTC. It specifies CASLDRGSTTQYF. The rearrangement links TRBV6-5 to TRBJ2-7; the match to TRBD1 covers 9 bases. In germline, CDR1 is MNHEY, CDR2 SVGAGI. The J segment lost 9 bases and the V segment lost 8 bases, leaving 11 bases of the junction unmatched. The CDR3 length is 13 residues.

V gene TRBV9 combines with J gene TRBJ2-1; maybe TRBD1 (6 bases). The V end was cut by 4 bases, the J end by 7 bases, with 12 bases between. The germline CDR1 and CDR2 sequences are SGDLS and YYNGEE. The CDR3 spans 13 residues. This chain's CDR3 is CASSLGAANEQFF. CDR3 DNA: TGTGCCAGCAGCCTGGGGGCAGCTAATGAGCAGTTCTTC.

In this sample, this clone turned up many times. The CDR3 DNA follows: TGTGCCAGCAGTCGACAGTATAGCAATCAGCCCCAGCATTTT. It encodes CASSRQYSNQPQHF. The chain uses TRBV2 and TRBJ1-5; D perhaps matches TRBD1 (5 bases). Looked up from germline, CDR1 is SNHLY and CDR2 is FYNNEI. V dropped 5 bases and J dropped 0 bases, with 8 bases sitting between them. The CDR3 runs 14 residues.

The chain joins TRBV6-6 to TRBJ1-1; a possible D gene is TRBD1 (5 bases). V was pared by 5 bases and J by 1 base, with 8 bases between. The germline V gene has CDR1 MNHNY and CDR2 SVGAGI (reference sequence). This CDR3 has 13 residues. The CDR3 DNA reads as TGTGCCAGCAGTCCAACAGGGAACACTGAAGCTTTCTTT. Protein product: CASSPTGNTEAFF.

The CDR3 DNA reads TGTGCCAGCAGTAGGAGGGGGCCTAACTATGGCTACACCTTC. It encodes CASSRRGPNYGYTF. The rearrangement joins TRBV5-6 to TRBJ1-2, with 7 bases that match TRBD1. CDR3 length: 14 residues. The V gene end was trimmed by 5 bases and the J gene end by 0 bases; junction bases not matched to a gene: 4. Germline V gene lookup returns CDR1 SGHDT and CDR2 YYEEEE.

V is TRBV11-3 and J is TRBJ2-2; TRBD1 matches at 8 bases. V was pared by 5 bases and J by 6 bases, with 2 bases of the junction left unmatched. The V gene's germline CDR1 is SGHNT and CDR2 YENEEA. The CDR3 consists of 13 residues. The CDR3: CASSTTGAGELFF. The CDR3 DNA reads TGTGCCAGCAGCACGACAGGGGCCGGGGAGCTGTTTTTT.

The chain employs TRBV7-6 and TRBJ2-2; 8 nucleotides line up with TRBD1. The J segment lost 0 bases and the V segment lost 3 bases, leaving 0 bases of the junction unmatched. This CDR3 has 15 amino acids. CDR1 and CDR2 (germline): SGHVS, FNYEAQ. Here the CDR3 DNA reads TGTGCCAGCAGCTTGGGACAGGCGAACACCGGGGAGCTGTTTTTT. This sequence encodes CASSLGQANTGELFF.

This clone was seen a handful of times. This chain joins TRBV6-1 and TRBJ2-4, with TRBD2 matching 7 bases. V dropped 3 bases and J dropped 2; count of bases not matched to a gene: 10. CDR3 length: 17 residues. Germline CDR1 reads MNHNS; CDR2 reads SASEGT. CDR3 in amino acids: CASSDFRRRETKNIQYF. CDR3 nucleotide sequence: TGTGCCAGCAGTGACTTTAGGCGGCGGGAGACCAAAAACATTCAGTACTTC.

This clone came up once. The chain links TRBV15 to TRBJ2-7; D is unclear. The CDR3 sequence is 15 residues long. V lost 1 base to trimming and J lost 6 bases, with 16 bases between them. Germline values: CDR1 LNHNV, CDR2 YYDKDF (reference sequence). The CDR3 DNA reads TGTGCCACCAGCAGAGGTGGTTTGACACCTCCCGAGCAGTACTTC. This encodes CATSRGGLTPPEQYF.

This clone was found once. The genes are TRBV5-1 and TRBJ1-1, with D perhaps matching TRBD1 (6 bases). V lost 5 bases and J lost 11, with 22 bases in between. Looked up from germline, CDR1 is SGHRS and CDR2 is YFSETQ. The CDR3 spans 14 residues. CDR3: CASRELAGVTGAFF. The DNA of the CDR3 is TGCGCCAGCAGGGAACTTGCAGGGGTAACCGGCGCTTTCTTT.

The rearrangement joins TRBV28 to TRBJ2-6, with 8 bases aligning to TRBD1. Germline values: CDR1 MDHEN, CDR2 SYDVKM. V shed 2 bases and J 0 bases; nucleotides not matched to a gene: 3. This CDR3 region has 17 residues. The CDR3 spells CASSLGTGDSGANVLTF. The CDR3 DNA is TGTGCCAGCAGTTTAGGGACAGGCGACTCTGGGGCCAACGTCCTGACTTTC.

V gene TRBV7-2 combines with J gene TRBJ1-3; D is undetermined. The CDR3 is 17 residues long. The ends were cut back, 0 bases at V and 0 bases at J, with 12 bases in the middle. The germline V gene has CDR1 SGHTA and CDR2 FQGNSA. CDR3 residues: CASSLAFAGDSGNTIYF. The CDR3 DNA sequence: TGTGCCAGCAGCTTAGCCTTTGCCGGGGACTCTGGAAACACCATATATTTT.

The V and J genes are TRBV4-3 and TRBJ1-6; weak D call: TRBD1 (5 bases). Trimming removed 2 bases from V and 5 bases from J, with 13 bases in between. Germline loops: CDR1 LGHNA, CDR2 YSLEER. This CDR3 is 16 amino acids long. In DNA, the CDR3 is TGCGCCAGCAGCCAATCCTCGGGGGTGGATAATTCACCCCTCCACTTT. It is translated as CASSQSSGVDNSPLHF.

The chain is built from TRBV10-3 and TRBJ2-7, with D tentatively TRBD1 (5 bases). Germline values: CDR1 ENHRY, CDR2 SYGVKD. CDR3 length: 11 residues. V lost 4 bases and J 5 bases, leaving 6 bases between the germline ends. In DNA, the CDR3 is TGTGCCATCAGTGCAGGGAACGAGCAGTACTTC. Its protein is CAISAGNEQYF.

The chain recombines TRBV7-9 with TRBJ1-2; 8 bases fit TRBD1. Germline V lookup: CDR1 SEHNR, CDR2 FQNEAQ (reference sequence). V dropped 2 bases and J dropped 3; count of bases not matched to a gene: 5. This CDR3 comprises 15 residues. The CDR3 sequence: CASSLTGGVDYGYTF. The DNA of the CDR3 is TGTGCCAGCAGCTTAACAGGGGGGGTTGACTATGGCTACACCTTC.